A single sample is the source of the 16 T cell receptor beta chains below, sequenced in a study of sequential checkpoint blockade in melanoma. Treatment noted: randomized to nivolumab then ipilimumab (arm A) or the reverse (arm B). TCRdb's copy holds only in-frame clones and misses some; the assay was immunoSEQ multiplex PCR. The profile shows about 19,000 clones, around 75% of them singletons. The sample here was CD8+ T cells sorted from blood (inferred from file names), taken from a patient given nivolumab and ipilimumab in sequence. These receptors originate from a human donor with melanoma.

The chain couples TRBV9 to TRBJ2-1, with D hard to call. V shed 4 bases and J shed 0 bases, with 14 bases lying between them. The CDR3 loop spans 16 amino acids. CDR1 is SGDLS and CDR2 is YYNGEE in the germline V gene. CDR3 protein: CASSPLHSSSYNEQFF. DNA for the CDR3: TGTGCCAGCAGCCCACTTCATAGCAGCTCCTACAATGAGCAGTTCTTC.

This clone is deemed medium-sized. In the same sample, other DNA sequences code for this CDR3. The chain is built from TRBV18 and TRBJ2-7; the D gene is possibly TRBD1 (6 bases). CDR1 and CDR2 (germline): KGHSH, LQKENI. CDR3 length: 15 amino acids. Trimming left V 3 bases short and J 2 bases short, with 14 bases between. The CDR3 loop reads CASSPAQGTPYEQYF. The CDR3 DNA sequence: TGTGCCAGCTCACCGGCACAGGGTACTCCCTACGAGCAGTACTTC. Drawing the rest from reference TRBV18 and TRBJ2-7, the complete variable domain is NAGVMQNPRHLVRRRGQEARLRCSPMKGHSHVYWYRQLPEEGLKFMVYLQKENIIDESGMPKERFSAEFPKEGPSILRIQQVVRGDSAAYFCASSPAQGTPYEQYFGPGTRLTVT.

Note on this clone: Its ends do not fully match the called genes, so a read error is possible. J is TRBJ2-7 and V is TRBV7-9; 7 bases line up with TRBD2. This CDR3 is built from 11 residues. CDR1 and CDR2 from the germline V gene are SEHNR and FQNEAQ (reference sequence). CDR3 sequence reads: CASSLEWDYDF. As DNA, the CDR3 is TGTGCCAGCAGCTTAGAATGGGACTATGACTTC.

This clone was seen a few times. This rearrangement joins TRBV15 to TRBJ1-3; D is unclear. V lost 0 bases, J lost 2 bases, and 8 bases lay in between. This CDR3 has 15 amino acids. Germline V gene lookup returns CDR1 LNHNV and CDR2 YYDKDF (reference sequence). DNA for the CDR3: TGTGCCACCAGCAGAGATCGGGATCCTGGAAACACCATATATTTT. It is translated as CATSRDRDPGNTIYF.

J is TRBJ2-7 and V is TRBV5-6, with 11 bases identical to TRBD1. CDR1 and CDR2 (germline): SGHDT, YYEEEE. The V and J ends lost 2 bases and 5 bases, in that order; junction bases with no gene match: 3. This CDR3 is 14 amino acids long. The CDR3 nucleotides read TGTGCCAGCAGCTTCGGACAGGGGGCCGACGAGCAGTACTTC. It translates to CASSFGQGADEQYF.

The chain couples TRBV4-1 to TRBJ2-3; the match to TRBD1 covers 7 bases. From germline, CDR1 is MGHRA and CDR2 YSYEKL. The CDR3 consists of 16 residues. J was trimmed by 0 bases and V by 0 bases; bases with no gene match: 3. This chain's CDR3 is CASSQETGSSTDTQYF. CDR3 DNA sequence: TGCGCCAGCAGCCAAGAGACAGGGTCTAGCACAGATACGCAGTATTTT.

The chain uses TRBV28 and TRBJ2-5; 8 bases agree with TRBD1. Losses at the gene ends were 2 bases for V and 5 bases for J; bases not matched to a gene: 7. The CDR3 runs 15 residues. The germline V gene has CDR1 MDHEN and CDR2 SYDVKM. The CDR3 DNA follows: TGTGCCAGCAGTTTAGAGTTCAGGGGGCGTGAGACCCAGTACTTC. This sequence encodes CASSLEFRGRETQYF.

The chain carries TRBV19 and TRBJ2-7; 9 positions agree with TRBD1. Germline-derived CDR1 and CDR2 are LNHDA and SQIVND (reference sequence). The CDR3 totals 14 residues. Trimming took 6 bases from V and 2 from J; bases not matched to a gene: 5. CDR3 DNA: TGTGCCAGTAGGACAGGGGGTATGGCCTACGAGCAGTACTTC. The encoded protein is CASRTGGMAYEQYF.

The chain is built from TRBV28 and TRBJ2-7; no clear D. Trimming removed 3 bases from V and 6 bases from J, with 15 bases in between. This CDR3 has 14 amino acids. Germline V gene lookup returns CDR1 MDHEN and CDR2 SYDVKM. The CDR3 protein is CASSLRIWVGEQYF. In DNA form, the CDR3 reads TGTGCCAGCAGTTTGAGGATTTGGGTCGGCGAGCAGTACTTC.

The V call is TRBV29-1, the J call TRBJ2-7, with D possibly TRBD1 on 6 matching bases. The germline V gene encodes CDR1 SQVTM and CDR2 ANQGSEA. V dropped 6 bases and J dropped 3 bases, with 21 bases sitting between them. This CDR3 region has 15 residues. The CDR3 sequence is CSVVNRDGSLYEQYF. CDR3 nucleotides: TGCAGCGTCGTTAACAGGGACGGTAGTCTCTACGAGCAGTACTTC.

This clone was observed a single time. The V gene is TRBV7-6, the J gene TRBJ2-1; tentatively, D is TRBD1 (6 bases). The CDR3 is 15 residues long. From germline, CDR1 is SGHVS and CDR2 FNYEAQ. V was shortened by 5 bases and J by 0 bases, with 11 bases between the two germline ends. The DNA for the CDR3 is TGTGCCAGCAGCCTAGACAGGCCCTCCTACAATGAGCAGTTCTTC. This translates into CASSLDRPSYNEQFF.

The chain combines TRBV6-1 with TRBJ2-7; no definite D call. Deletions cut 4 bases from V and 2 bases from J, with 12 bases between. Germline V gene data show CDR1 as MNHNS and CDR2 as SASEGT. This CDR3 comprises 14 residues. The CDR3 nucleotides read TGTGCCAGCAGTGCAAGCCCCGCCCCCTACGAGCAGTACTTC. Translated: CASSASPAPYEQYF.

The chain has TRBV28 and TRBJ2-7; tentatively, D is TRBD2 (5 bases). The CDR3 extends over 16 amino acids. Per germline, CDR1 MDHEN and CDR2 SYDVKM. V lost 5 bases, J lost 0 bases, and 17 bases lay in between. As DNA, the CDR3 is TGTGCCAGCAGTCCCCAGGAGGCGGGTATCTCCTACGAGCAGTACTTC. Its protein is CASSPQEAGISYEQYF.

The chain links TRBV11-3 to TRBJ2-3; unclear D gene. The CDR3 runs 13 residues. Germline CDR1 and CDR2: SGHNT and YENEEA. Trimming removed 5 bases at V and 1 base at J, with 7 bases between. This CDR3 reads CASSPFGTDTQYF. For the CDR3, the DNA is TGTGCCAGCAGCCCCTTTGGCACAGATACGCAGTATTTT.

This clone occurred once. The CDR3 nucleotides read TGTGCCAGTAGGCATCCGGGAGGGAGCACTGAAGCTTTCTTT. It specifies CASRHPGGSTEAFF. The gene calls are TRBV19 and TRBJ1-1; D uncertain. V lost 6 bases to trimming and J lost 4 bases, with 15 bases between them. This CDR3 region has 14 residues. The germline V gene encodes CDR1 LNHDA and CDR2 SQIVND (reference sequence). The full variable domain, with the rest looked up from reference TRBV19 and TRBJ1-1, is DGGITQSPKYLFRKEGQNVTLSCEQNLNHDAMYWYRQDPGQGLRLIYYSQIVNDFQKGDIAEGYSVSREKKESFPLTVTSAQKNPTAFYLCASRHPGGSTEAFFGQGTRLTVV.

CDR3 loop: CASSKGTDSSYEQYF. As DNA, the CDR3 is TGTGCCAGCAGTAAAGGGACTGATAGCTCCTACGAGCAGTACTTC. The chain uses TRBV6-5 and TRBJ2-7; TRBD2 is a possible D gene (6 bases). There are 15 residues in the CDR3. The germline gives CDR1 MNHEY, CDR2 SVGAGI. V was trimmed by 5 bases and J by 0 bases, leaving 14 bases between them.